Included here is one T cell receptor (beta chain) sequence, with context. The CDR3 runs 14 residues. Between the trimmed V and J ends, which lost 4 bases and 4 bases, there was a span of 12 bases. CDR1 SGDLS and CDR2 YYNGEE come from the germline V gene. The data were taken from a study of T cells in Graves' hyperthyroidism and ophthalmopathy. Study details: Prior to any treatment, at the point of initial diagnosis, peripheral blood was collected.

There were TCR beta CDR3 regions amplified from RNA transcripts. HTBI primers were employed in a first-round RT-PCR of the TCR CDR3. TCRdb processed the multiplex PCR reads anew with MiXCR; each CDR3 protein has one entry. The sample records roughly 630,000 distinct CDR3 sequences, around 14% being singletons. The chain is built from TRBV9 and TRBJ2-1; no firm D call. The sequence was obtained from a woman aged 30 to 39 with Graves' hyperthyroidism. Sequencing was done on a sample of blood. The CDR3 is CASSPGPIYNEQFF. CDR3 nucleotide sequence: TGTGCCAGCAGCCCAGGACCGATTTACAATGAGCAGTTCTTC.